This is a list of T cell receptor beta chains from one sample in a study of T cell responses to AZD1222 COVID-19 vaccine. Sequencing used immunoSEQ multiplex PCR; TCRdb keeps in-frame clones, though not all of them. The sample has some 110,000 clones, roughly nine tenths seen once; the top ten hold 4.2%. The specimen was peripheral blood, collected on day 0 of AZD1222 vaccination. These receptors were obtained from an adult in good health. CDR3s include the opening cysteine and the closing phenylalanine or tryptophan. D genes are given only for firm matches. Clone size is shown for a subset of rows, as once, few, many or a class of expanded clone.

clone_size cdr3_length d_call j_call v_call cdr3_nt cdr3_aa
NA 15 NA TRBJ2-6 TRBV3-1/TRBV3-2 TGTGCCAGCAGCTACAGGGTCCCTGGGGCCAACGTCCTGACTTTC CASSYRVPGANVLTF
NA 12 NA TRBJ2-5 TRBV29-1 TGCAGCCTTAGGGACTCTCAAGAGACCCAGTACTTC CSLRDSQETQYF
few 12 NA TRBJ2-7 TRBV23-1 TGCGCCACCTGGACCCCTTGGTACGAGCAGTACTTC CATWTPWYEQYF
NA 16 NA TRBJ2-7 TRBV7-9 TGTGCCAGCAGCGACACCCCCTCGGGGATGACCTACGAGCAGTACTTC CASSDTPSGMTYEQYF
NA 14 TRBD1 TRBJ1-3 TRBV19 TGTGCCAGTAGTGGGACAGGGGGTAGAAACACCATATATTTT CASSGTGGRNTIYF
NA 17 TRBD2 TRBJ2-7 TRBV2 TGTGCCAGCAGTGAGGGCGGGAGGGCCTTCACTATCTACGAGCAGTACTTC CASSEGGRAFTIYEQYF
NA 14 TRBD1 TRBJ2-7 TRBV11-2 TGTGCCAGCAGAAGGGACAGGAACTCCTACGAGCAGTACTTC CASRRDRNSYEQYF
NA 14 NA TRBJ2-6 TRBV5-1 TGCGCCAGCAATCGAGACGCTGGGGCCAACGTCCTGACTTTC CASNRDAGANVLTF
NA 14 NA TRBJ2-3 TRBV29-1 TGCAGCGTTGAAGGGGATCAGCGGCCAGATACGCAGTATTTT CSVEGDQRPDTQYF
NA 15 NA TRBJ2-2 TRBV28 TGTGCCAGCAGTTTAAAAGGATTAAACACCGGGGAGCTGTTTTTT CASSLKGLNTGELFF
NA 13 TRBD2 TRBJ2-2 TRBV20-1 TGCAGTGCTAGTAGCGGGGTCACCGGGGAGCTGTTTTTT CSASSGVTGELFF
NA 16 NA TRBJ1-2 TRBV21-1 TGTGCCAGCAGCGCCTCCCGACAGAGAGAAAACTATGGCTACACCTTC CASSASRQRENYGYTF
NA 14 NA TRBJ1-2 TRBV6-1 TGTGCCAGCAGTGACAGGGGTCTTATCTATGGCTACACCTTC CASSDRGLIYGYTF
once 11 NA TRBJ1-1 TRBV29-1 TGCAGCGTAGGAGTTGGGGGAAAAGCTTTCTTT CSVGVGGKAFF
NA 14 NA TRBJ1-5 TRBV9 TGTGCCAGCAGCGTAGGTGGATTAAATCAGCCCCAGCATTTT CASSVGGLNQPQHF
once 14 NA TRBJ2-3 TRBV19 TGTGCCAGTCGCGAAACCGTAAGCACAGATACGCAGTATTTT CASRETVSTDTQYF
NA 14 NA TRBJ2-5 TRBV5-5 TGTGCCAGCAGCCGAGAAGGGGGGCAGGTGACCCAGTACTTC CASSREGGQVTQYF
NA 16 TRBD1 TRBJ1-4 TRBV27 TGTGCCAGCAGTAAGAGAAACAGGGGCGCCAATGAAAAACTGTTTTTT CASSKRNRGANEKLFF
NA 14 NA TRBJ1-1 TRBV5-1 TGCGCCAGCGGGGGGACATCTATGAACACTGAAGCTTTCTTT CASGGTSMNTEAFF
NA 21 TRBD1 TRBJ2-3 TRBV2 TGTGCCAGCAGCGTGGACAGGGTGTCCCCTCATCAAACCGCTAGCACAGATACGCAGTATTTT CASSVDRVSPHQTASTDTQYF
NA 15 TRBD1 TRBJ1-6 TRBV5-1 TGCGCCAGCAGCTCACGACAGGGAAATAATTCACCCCTCCACTTT CASSSRQGNNSPLHF
NA 12 NA TRBJ1-1 TRBV6-6 TGTGCCAGCAGCCGGGGGGACACTGAAGCTTTCTTT CASSRGDTEAFF
NA 14 TRBD1 TRBJ1-4 TRBV7-9 TGTGCCAGCATCCCCGGGACAGGGAATGAAAAACTGTTTTTT CASIPGTGNEKLFF
NA 14 NA TRBJ1-3 TRBV11-1 TGTGCCAGCAGCTTAGTTATCTCTGGAAACACCATATATTTT CASSLVISGNTIYF
once 14 NA TRBJ1-5 TRBV24-1 TGTGCCACCAGTGATTTAGATCGCGATTGGCCCCAGCATTTT CATSDLDRDWPQHF
NA 17 NA TRBJ1-5 TRBV4-2 TGTGCCAGCAGCCAAGCGGGGGTTGGGGCTGGCAATCAGCCCCAGCATTTT CASSQAGVGAGNQPQHF
NA 15 TRBD2 TRBJ2-7 TRBV6-5 TGTGCCAGCAGTTACAGTTTAGCGGGGAACTACGAGCAGTACTTC CASSYSLAGNYEQYF
NA 14 NA TRBJ1-6 TRBV3-1/TRBV3-2 TGTGCCAGCAGCCACGGGCGGGACCACTCACCCCTCCACTTT CASSHGRDHSPLHF
once 15 TRBD1 TRBJ1-1 TRBV7-9 TGTGCCGTGCAGGGGGCTGGTTCTATGAACACTGAAGCTTTCTTT CAVQGAGSMNTEAFF
NA 15 TRBD1 TRBJ2-5 TRBV30 TGTGCCTGGAGACCGGGACAGGGAGGCGAAGAGACCCAGTACTTC CAWRPGQGGEETQYF
NA 15 NA TRBJ1-1 TRBV28 TGTGCCAGCAGTTTATTGGGGCCGCCTTCCTCTGAAGCTTTCTTT CASSLLGPPSSEAFF
NA 15 TRBD1 TRBJ1-1 TRBV6-5 TGTGCCAGCAGCCCGGGACAGGTCTTGAACACTGAAGCTTTCTTT CASSPGQVLNTEAFF
NA 12 NA TRBJ1-2 TRBV3-1/TRBV3-2 TGTGCCAGCAGCCAAACCCTAGGTGAATACACCTTC CASSQTLGEYTF
NA 14 NA TRBJ2-7 TRBV6-1 TGTGCCAGCAGTGAAGCGGGACGATCCTACGAGCAGTACTTC CASSEAGRSYEQYF
NA 17 NA TRBJ1-1 TRBV28 TGTGCCAGCACCCTCTCCCAGGGTTTAGGGGTGAACACTGAAGCTTTCTTT CASTLSQGLGVNTEAFF
NA 17 TRBD1 TRBJ2-6 TRBV5-1 TGCGCCAGCAGCCAGGACAGGGTCTCCTCTGGGGCCAACGTCCTGACTTTC CASSQDRVSSGANVLTF
NA 15 TRBD1 TRBJ1-2 TRBV27 TGTGCCAGCAGCTACGATGGACAGGGATTAAGTGGCTACACCTTC CASSYDGQGLSGYTF
NA 13 NA TRBJ2-7 TRBV12-3/TRBV12-4 TGTGCCAGCAGTTTAAGGAGCTCCTACGAGCAGTACTTC CASSLRSSYEQYF
NA 15 NA TRBJ1-2 TRBV28 TGTGCCAGCAGCGAGGGTGGAGGAGCTAACTATGGCTACACCTTC CASSEGGGANYGYTF
NA 14 NA TRBJ1-2 TRBV3-1/TRBV3-2 TGTGCCAGCAGCCATACGCCGGGGGACTATGGCTACACCTTC CASSHTPGDYGYTF
NA 13 NA TRBJ1-2 TRBV4-1 TGCGCCAGCAGCCAAGGTGAAGACACGAGCTACACCTTC CASSQGEDTSYTF
NA 16 TRBD2 TRBJ2-5 TRBV7-3 TGTGCCAGCAGCTTAATCGCTAGCGGGAGAGGAGAGACCCAGTACTTC CASSLIASGRGETQYF
NA 17 TRBD1 TRBJ2-3 TRBV4-2 TGTGCCAGCAGCCAAGAAAGAGGGGGACAGGGTTCAGATACGCAGTATTTT CASSQERGGQGSDTQYF
NA 17 NA TRBJ2-1 TRBV10-3 TGTGCCATCAGTGACCTTTTAAGGGGGTTTAGTTCTGGTGAGCAGTTCTTC CAISDLLRGFSSGEQFF
NA 13 NA TRBJ1-1 TRBV27 TGTGCCAGCAGTTTGTCCATGAACACTGAAGCTTTCTTT CASSLSMNTEAFF
NA 14 NA TRBJ1-2 TRBV19 TGTGCCAGTAGTCACAGGATTGGGCAGGATAGCTACACCTTC CASSHRIGQDSYTF
once 14 NA TRBJ2-2 TRBV18 TGTGCCAGCTCACGAGGACAAAACACCGGGGAGCTGTTTTTT CASSRGQNTGELFF
NA 16 NA TRBJ2-7 TRBV14 TGTGCCAGCAGCCAAGAAAAAGGGATCGGATTTTACGAGCAGTACTTC CASSQEKGIGFYEQYF
NA 14 NA TRBJ1-2 TRBV3-1/TRBV3-2 TGTGCCAGCGGGCCGACGAACAGGGTTAGTGGCTACACCTTC CASGPTNRVSGYTF
NA 16 TRBD1 TRBJ2-3 TRBV6-1 TGTGCCAGCAGTCAAGGCCGACAGGGACCCACAGATACGCAGTATTTT CASSQGRQGPTDTQYF
NA 14 TRBD1 TRBJ1-1 TRBV10-3 TGTGCCATCAGGCCCACGGACAGGGGCGCTGAAGCTTTCTTT CAIRPTDRGAEAFF
NA 14 NA TRBJ1-2 TRBV27 TGTGCCAGCAGTTCGTCCGGGACGGCTTATGGCTACACCTTC CASSSSGTAYGYTF
NA 14 NA TRBJ1-2 TRBV25-1 TGTGCCAGCAGTGGTACAAATAGGGGGTATGGCTACACCTTC CASSGTNRGYGYTF
NA 15 NA TRBJ1-5 TRBV7-2 TGTGCCAGCAGCAAGGAACCCGGGGGCCATCAGCCCCAGCATTTT CASSKEPGGHQPQHF
NA 15 TRBD1 TRBJ2-1 TRBV9 TGTGCCAGCAGTAATGGGGACAGGGGGTACAATGAGCAGTTCTTC CASSNGDRGYNEQFF
few 13 NA TRBJ2-2 TRBV9 TGTGCCAGCAGCTGGGACCTCCGGAGGGAGCTGTTTTTT CASSWDLRRELFF
NA 17 NA TRBJ1-1 TRBV6-6 TGTGCCAGCAGTCTGTGGACTATGTCATCCCAAGCAATAGAAGCTTTCTTT CASSLWTMSSQAIEAFF